Following are 32 T cell receptor beta chains from one sample sequenced in a study of blood T cell repertoires in COVID-19 (dated by TCRdb to 2019 to 2021). Library creation used the immunoSEQ multiplex PCR assay. TCRdb's version of the immuneACCESS table is confined to in-frame rearrangements and falls short of the full clone set. An unresolved V gene accounts for under half of the shortfall where checked; the remainder is of unknown origin. The sample contains 50,000 to 65,000 clones, around 84% of them found a single time. Under 1.3% of the sample rests with the top ten. Sequences were obtained from peripheral blood. The receptors originated from a man in his 70s with acute or convalescent COVID-19.

This chain joins TRBV29-1 and TRBJ1-1; D not certain. CDR1 is SQVTM and CDR2 is ANQGSEA in the germline V gene. CDR3 length: 12 amino acids. Trimming removed 4 bases from V and 0 bases from J, with 6 bases in between. The CDR3 loop reads CSVGGLNTEAFF. The CDR3 nucleotides read TGCAGCGTTGGCGGTTTGAACACTGAAGCTTTCTTT.

The chain combines TRBV9 with TRBJ2-5; 9 bases map to TRBD2. The CDR3 spans 15 residues. Unmatched junction bases numbered 9, after V lost 4 bases and J lost 5 bases. CDR1 and CDR2 from the germline V gene are SGDLS and YYNGEE. The CDR3 DNA reads TGTGCCAGCAGCCGATTAGCGGGAGAAGGGGAGACCCAGTACTTC. Protein product: CASSRLAGEGETQYF.

This rearrangement joins TRBV7-2 to TRBJ1-6, with D maybe TRBD1 (5 bases). V lost 5 bases, J lost 0 bases, and 20 bases lay in between. The germline gives CDR1 SGHTA, CDR2 FQGNSA. The CDR3 length is 19 residues. CDR3 nucleotides: TGTGCCAGCAGCCCTGCCGGCTGGGGCAGGAGCTCCTATAATTCACCCCTCCACTTT. Residues: CASSPAGWGRSSYNSPLHF.

The chain's CDR3 is CASSASGREFF. CDR3 DNA sequence: TGTGCCAGCAGCGCTAGCGGGCGGGAGTTCTTC. The V and J genes are TRBV6-5 and TRBJ2-1, with 8 nucleotides matching TRBD2. The CDR3 covers 11 residues. The V gene's germline CDR1 is MNHEY and CDR2 SVGAGI. V lost 6 bases, J lost 14 bases, and 6 bases stayed unmatched.

The chain recombines TRBV12-3 or TRBV12-4 with TRBJ2-7, with D unclear. The CDR3 covers 13 residues. Between the trimmed V and J ends, which lost 2 bases and 2 bases, there was a span of 7 bases. CDR3 DNA sequence: TGTGCCAGCAGTTTACTGGCAGCCTACGAGCAGTACTTC. Its protein is CASSLLAAYEQYF.

The chain has TRBV6-5 and TRBJ1-2; D not resolved. V lost 6 bases and J 2 bases, leaving 13 bases between the germline ends. This CDR3 is 14 amino acids long. Germline V gene sequence: CDR1 MNHEY, CDR2 SVGAGI. The CDR3 sequence is CASRASRGNYGYTF. The CDR3 coding sequence is TGTGCCAGCAGGGCTTCGAGAGGGAACTATGGCTACACCTTC.

The V gene is TRBV27, the J gene TRBJ1-2; tentative D call: TRBD1 (6 bases). CDR3 length: 12 residues. CDR1 and CDR2 from the germline V gene are MNHEY and SMNVEV (reference sequence). The V end lost 10 bases, the J end lost 8 bases, and 17 bases lay between the germline ends. Here the CDR3 reads CATQGGPGGYTF. CDR3 coding DNA: TGTGCCACTCAAGGGGGTCCTGGGGGCTACACCTTC.

This chain links TRBV10-3 with TRBJ2-1; 9 bases agree with TRBD2. CDR1 and CDR2 from the germline V gene are ENHRY and SYGVKD. The CDR3 consists of 14 residues. J gave up 12 bases and V 0 bases, and 6 bases lay outside the gene matches. The DNA of the CDR3 is TGTGCCATCAGTGAGTCTAGCGGGGGCCTTGGGCAGTTCTTC. Translation gives CAISESSGGLGQFF.

The rearrangement joins TRBV21-1 to TRBJ2-7; the D call in the table, TRBD1, was not verified against the DNA. TRBV21-1 is a pseudogene locus. The CDR3 has 13 amino acids. The DNA of the CDR3 is TGTGCCAGCTGGACAGGGGGTAACTACGAGCAGTACTTC. Translated, it gives CASWTGGNYEQYF.

This clone was recorded only once. This rearrangement joins TRBV2 to TRBJ2-5; no firm D call. CDR3 length: 13 residues. Trimming cost V 6 bases and J 2 bases, with 10 bases left between them. Germline-derived CDR1 and CDR2 are SNHLY and FYNNEI. The CDR3: CASRVEWQETQYF. The CDR3 DNA follows: TGTGCCAGCAGGGTAGAGTGGCAAGAGACCCAGTACTTC.

The chain uses TRBV5-1 and TRBJ1-4; 7 nucleotides agree with TRBD1. The V and J ends lost 0 bases and 3 bases, in that order; junction bases with no gene match: 2. The CDR3 is 15 amino acids. In germline, CDR1 is SGHRS, CDR2 YFSETQ. The CDR3 protein is CASSLGQGSNEKLFF. CDR3 bases: TGCGCCAGCAGCTTGGGACAGGGCTCTAATGAAAAACTGTTTTTT.

The V and J genes are TRBV11-2 and TRBJ1-2, with D possibly being TRBD1 (5 bases). CDR1 SGHAT and CDR2 FQNNGV come from the germline V gene. The length of the CDR3 is 15 residues. V was shortened by 2 bases and J by 0 bases, with 10 bases between the two germline ends. DNA of the CDR3: TGTGCCAGCAGCTTACTGACAGACTCTAACTATGGCTACACCTTC. As protein: CASSLLTDSNYGYTF.

This chain connects TRBV19 to TRBJ2-2; D call uncertain. CDR1 and CDR2 (germline): LNHDA, SQIVND (reference sequence). The CDR3 has 13 residues. Between the trimmed V and J ends, which lost 5 bases and 5 bases, there was a span of 9 bases. The CDR3 is CASSGQATGELFF. DNA of the CDR3: TGTGCCAGTAGTGGCCAGGCGACCGGGGAGCTGTTTTTT.

V and J are TRBV11-2 and TRBJ1-2; possibly TRBD1 for D (6 bases). Germline CDR1 SGHAT, CDR2 FQNNGV. The ends were cut back, 5 bases at V and 2 bases at J, with 9 bases in the middle. This CDR3 has 13 amino acids. CDR3 protein: CASSQDRNYGYTF. The CDR3 nucleotides read TGTGCCAGCAGCCAAGACAGGAACTATGGCTACACCTTC.

A few counts support this clone. The CDR3 spells CSVQPPGSGELFF. CDR3 bases: TGCAGCGTTCAACCCCCGGGGTCCGGGGAGCTGTTTTTT. The chain links TRBV29-1 to TRBJ2-2; D might be TRBD2 (5 bases). Germline V CDR1 and CDR2: SQVTM, ANQGSEA. This CDR3 comprises 13 residues. V was cut by 5 bases and J by 6 bases, with 13 bases left in between.

The J gene is TRBJ1-4, the V gene TRBV28, with D perhaps matching TRBD1 (5 bases). Germline V gives CDR1 MDHEN, CDR2 SYDVKM. Trimming pared 4 bases from V and 5 bases from J, leaving 17 bases between. This CDR3 spans 16 amino acids. CDR3 sequence reads: CASSSSQGGLNEKLFF. The CDR3 DNA follows: TGTGCCAGCAGTTCTTCTCAGGGAGGACTGAATGAAAAACTGTTTTTT.

The chain combines TRBV5-1 with TRBJ1-1; 9 positions match TRBD1. With 3 bases clipped from V and 5 bases from J, the junction kept 5 bases outside the gene matches. CDR3 length: 14 amino acids. Germline V gives CDR1 SGHRS, CDR2 YFSETQ. The CDR3 protein is CASSSGTGTTEAFF. For the CDR3, the DNA is TGCGCCAGCAGCTCCGGGACAGGGACTACTGAAGCTTTCTTT.

The chain employs TRBV5-1 and TRBJ2-3; 8 nucleotides agree with TRBD2. The CDR3 consists of 17 residues. J gave up 1 base and V 0 bases, and 7 bases lay outside the gene matches. The germline V gene has CDR1 SGHRS and CDR2 YFSETQ. DNA for the CDR3: TGCGCCAGCAGCTTGGTCCCCGCAGCGGGGGGCACAGATACGCAGTATTTT. Its translation: CASSLVPAAGGTDTQYF. The whole variable domain, filled in from reference TRBV5-1 and TRBJ2-3, reads KAGVTQTPRYLIKTRGQQVTLSCSPISGHRSVSWYQQTPGQGLQFLFEYFSETQRNKGNFPGRFSGRQFSNSRSEMNVSTLELGDSALYLCASSLVPAAGGTDTQYFGPGTRLTVL.

The chain combines TRBV5-1 with TRBJ1-2; 7 bases are shared with TRBD1. The germline V gene has CDR1 SGHRS and CDR2 YFSETQ. The trim removed 4 bases at V and 4 bases at J, leaving 10 bases unmatched. The CDR3 has 15 amino acids. CDR3 DNA sequence: TGCGCCAGCAGCATCGGGACAGACGACTCCTATGGCTACACCTTC. Encoded protein: CASSIGTDDSYGYTF.

The V call is TRBV19, the J call TRBJ2-1; 11 bases agree with TRBD2. The V and J ends lost 9 bases and 5 bases, in that order; junction bases with no gene match: 3. There are 13 residues in the CDR3. Looked up from germline, CDR1 is LNHDA and CDR2 is SQIVND (reference sequence). CDR3 DNA: TGTGCCAGCTTTAGCGGGGGGGACAATGAGCAGTTCTTC. Translation: CASFSGGDNEQFF.

The V call is TRBV15, the J call TRBJ2-1; 8 positions agree with TRBD2. This CDR3 has 15 amino acids. J was trimmed by 7 bases and V by 4 bases; bases with no gene match: 9. CDR1 LNHNV and CDR2 YYDKDF come from the germline V gene (reference sequence). The DNA of the CDR3 is TGTGCCACCAGCAACACGGGAGGGCCTGGAAATGAGCAGTTCTTC. Amino acid sequence: CATSNTGGPGNEQFF.

V and J are TRBV6-1 and TRBJ1-3, with D unclear. Germline-derived CDR1 and CDR2 are MNHNS and SASEGT. This CDR3 has 14 residues. The ends were cut back, 2 bases at V and 0 bases at J, with 5 bases in the middle. The CDR3 DNA reads TGTGCCAGCAGTGAACTCAGCTCTGGAAACACCATATATTTT. Encoded protein: CASSELSSGNTIYF.

In its sample, this clone was seen once. The genes are TRBV7-9 and TRBJ2-7; D unresolved. Looked up from germline, CDR1 is SEHNR and CDR2 is FQNEAQ (reference sequence). The CDR3 sequence is 15 residues long. V gave up 3 bases and J gave up 2 bases, with 14 bases separating them. This chain's CDR3 is CASSFGQFVAYEQYF. The CDR3 nucleotides read TGTGCCAGCAGCTTTGGCCAGTTTGTTGCCTACGAGCAGTACTTC.

The CDR3 bases are TGTGCCAGCACCCCCCAGGGCCCTGGGGTGCCCCAGCATTTT. Its translation: CASTPQGPGVPQHF. The genes are TRBV6-5 and TRBJ1-5; perhaps TRBD1 as D (5 bases). Germline lookup yields CDR1 MNHEY and CDR2 SVGAGI. Trimming removed 7 bases at V and 9 bases at J, with 19 bases between. The CDR3 has 14 residues.

The CDR3 nucleotides read TGTGCCAGCCTTACTAGCGGGAGGGCCCAAAACTACAATGAGCAGTTCTTC. This translates into CASLTSGRAQNYNEQFF. This chain joins TRBV27 and TRBJ2-1; 13 bases are shared with TRBD2. CDR1 MNHEY and CDR2 SMNVEV come from the germline V gene (reference sequence). The trim removed 8 bases at V and 3 bases at J, leaving 10 bases unmatched. This CDR3 has 17 residues.

The chain uses TRBV11-2 and TRBJ1-2; maybe TRBD1 (6 bases). Germline V lookup: CDR1 SGHAT, CDR2 FQNNGV. The germline V and J ends were trimmed by 0 bases and 10 bases, with 12 bases remaining between them. The CDR3 is 13 residues long. This CDR3 reads CASSLEGAGIYTF. DNA of the CDR3: TGTGCCAGCAGCTTAGAGGGGGCGGGCATCTACACCTTC.

The V call is TRBV10-3, the J call TRBJ1-2; 7 bases align to TRBD1. This CDR3 is 13 amino acids long. Germline CDR1 ENHRY, CDR2 SYGVKD. Here the CDR3 reads CANPGQKDYGYTF. In DNA, the CDR3 is TGTGCAAACCCGGGACAGAAAGACTATGGCTACACCTTC.

This chain joins TRBV15 and TRBJ2-7; the D gene is possibly TRBD1 (5 bases). Germline values: CDR1 LNHNV, CDR2 YYDKDF (reference sequence). The CDR3 runs to 14 residues. The V gene lost 4 bases and the J gene lost 2 bases, with 12 bases spanning the gap. The CDR3 here is CATSTTTATYEQYF. The CDR3 DNA sequence: TGTGCCACCAGCACAACGACAGCCACCTACGAGCAGTACTTC.

Worth noting for this clone: Other DNA sequences in the same sample also yield this CDR3. The chain recombines TRBV7-8 with TRBJ1-3; D unclear. Germline V gives CDR1 SGHVS, CDR2 FQNEAQ. The CDR3 loop spans 18 amino acids. Deletions cut 6 bases from V and 0 bases from J, with 21 bases between. The CDR3 protein is CASSPAVSAGISGNTIYF. Here the CDR3 DNA reads TGTGCCAGCAGTCCAGCTGTCTCGGCGGGAATCTCTGGAAACACCATATATTTT.

J is TRBJ2-5 and V is TRBV10-1; 9 bases are a match to TRBD2. With 10 bases clipped from V and 3 bases from J, the junction kept 6 bases outside the gene matches. The CDR3 runs to 13 residues. Per the germline V gene, CDR1 is WNHNN and CDR2 is SYGVQD (reference sequence). CDR3 region: CATSRTSEETQYF. The CDR3 DNA sequence: TGCGCCACTAGCAGGACTAGCGAAGAGACCCAGTACTTC.

J is TRBJ2-5 and V is TRBV5-1, with TRBD2 matching over 8 bases. Trimming cost V 5 bases and J 0 bases; bases outside gene matches: 12. The germline CDR1 and CDR2 sequences are SGHRS and YFSETQ. This CDR3 spans 17 amino acids. CDR3 residues: CASRSGQGGGNQETQYF. The CDR3 DNA follows: TGCGCCAGCAGGAGCGGTCAGGGCGGGGGGAACCAAGAGACCCAGTACTTC.

This rearrangement joins TRBV19 to TRBJ2-7; a possible D gene is TRBD1 (6 bases). CDR1 and CDR2 from the germline V gene are LNHDA and SQIVND (reference sequence). V was shortened by 6 bases and J by 4 bases, with 16 bases between the two germline ends. The CDR3 totals 14 residues. CDR3 sequence reads: CASRLSTGPYEQYF. In nucleotides, the CDR3 is TGTGCCAGTAGGCTAAGTACAGGGCCTTACGAGCAGTACTTC.